This T cell receptor (beta chain) derives from a study of T-cell memory formation after mild COVID-19. Study as a whole: In these data, TCR clusters were largely donor specific.

Germline V gene sequence: CDR1 MNHNY, CDR2 SVGAGI (reference sequence). CDR3 length equals 17 residues. V shed 6 bases, J shed 0 bases, and the junction held 11 bases outside the gene matches. Notes on this clonotype: What it recognizes is unknown.

Study-wide findings and caveats: Certain responding clones were present in pre-infection memory, suggesting participation of cross-reactive memory.

Using constant-segment primers, 5'RACE produced TCR alpha and TCR beta cDNA libraries carrying sample barcodes and UMIs. From the 5' RACE reads, TCRdb called clonotypes with MiXCR, one entry per CDR3 protein. The sample records a few hundred thousand distinct CDR3 sequences, 13% to 15% being singletons. The chain links TRBV6-6 to TRBJ1-5; 7 bases map to TRBD1. Sequences were obtained from PBMCs or a T cell subset sorted from them (not recorded which). The TCR was taken from a man aged 18 to 30 who had mild COVID-19 (a few samples of this study predate the infection). Cell type and time point are not known. CDR3 DNA sequence: TGTGCCAGCAGCTCGGGACAGAAGTTTTATAGCAATCAGCCCCAGCATTTT. This codes for CASSSGQKFYSNQPQHF.